This is a list of T cell receptor beta chains from one sample in a study of blood T cell repertoires in COVID-19. TCRdb's table, derived via immunoSEQ multiplex PCR, lists solely in-frame clones and lacks some. The sample shows more than 150,000 clones, about nine tenths of them seen only once. The specimen sequenced was PBMCs or T cells enriched from blood (not recorded which). Receptors originate from a woman in her twenties or thirties who had recovered from COVID-19. Both conserved end residues are part of each CDR3. Fields, in order: J gene, V gene, D gene, clone size, CDR3 protein, CDR3 DNA. A D gene is named only where the DNA matches it firmly. Size is omitted from some rows. Given values are once, few, many or a class for expanded clones.

j_call: TRBJ2-7
v_call: TRBV4-2
d_call: NA
clone_size: NA
cdr3_aa: CASSQDGAGGSYEQYF
cdr3_nt: TGTGCCAGCAGCCAAGATGGGGCCGGAGGGTCCTACGAGCAGTACTTC

j_call: TRBJ2-7
v_call: TRBV5-6
d_call: TRBD1
clone_size: NA
cdr3_aa: CASSLGTGEHYEQYF
cdr3_nt: TGTGCCAGCAGCTTGGGGACAGGGGAACACTACGAGCAGTACTTC

j_call: TRBJ2-7
v_call: TRBV11-2
d_call: NA
clone_size: NA
cdr3_aa: CASSSHHYEQYF
cdr3_nt: TGTGCCAGCAGCTCCCATCACTACGAGCAGTACTTC

j_call: TRBJ2-2
v_call: TRBV11-1
d_call: TRBD1
clone_size: NA
cdr3_aa: CASRPTGGAFAGELFF
cdr3_nt: TGTGCCAGCAGACCTACAGGGGGCGCCTTTGCCGGGGAGCTGTTTTTT

j_call: TRBJ2-2
v_call: TRBV6-5
d_call: TRBD2
clone_size: NA
cdr3_aa: CASSLLLAGGGELFF
cdr3_nt: TGTGCCAGCAGCCTCCTACTAGCGGGGGGCGGGGAGCTGTTTTTT

j_call: TRBJ2-1
v_call: TRBV13
d_call: TRBD2
clone_size: NA
cdr3_aa: CASSPRGGSWDNEQFF
cdr3_nt: TGTGCCAGCAGCCCCCGCGGCGGGAGTTGGGACAATGAGCAGTTCTTC

j_call: TRBJ1-1
v_call: TRBV5-5
d_call: TRBD1
clone_size: NA
cdr3_aa: CASSLDRGLTEAFF
cdr3_nt: TGTGCCAGCAGCTTGGACAGGGGCCTTACTGAAGCTTTCTTT

j_call: TRBJ1-3
v_call: TRBV7-9
d_call: NA
clone_size: few
cdr3_aa: CASSFSHRDYGNTIYF
cdr3_nt: TGTGCCAGCAGCTTTTCCCACCGGGATTATGGAAACACCATATATTTT

j_call: TRBJ2-7
v_call: TRBV7-2
d_call: TRBD1
clone_size: few
cdr3_aa: CASSLVQGVVGQEPYEQYF
cdr3_nt: TGTGCCAGCAGCTTAGTCCAAGGGGTAGTGGGACAGGAACCCTACGAGCAGTACTTC

j_call: TRBJ2-1
v_call: TRBV5-1
d_call: NA
clone_size: NA
cdr3_aa: CASSLLQGTYNEQFF
cdr3_nt: TGCGCCAGCAGCTTGCTACAGGGAACCTACAATGAGCAGTTCTTC

j_call: TRBJ2-1
v_call: TRBV30
d_call: TRBD2
clone_size: NA
cdr3_aa: CAWSRGSGVYNEQFF
cdr3_nt: TGTGCCTGGAGTCGTGGTAGCGGGGTCTACAATGAGCAGTTCTTC

j_call: TRBJ2-6
v_call: TRBV3-1/TRBV3-2
d_call: NA
clone_size: NA
cdr3_aa: CASSQAVGLGANVLTF
cdr3_nt: TGTGCCAGCAGCCAAGCCGTGGGGCTTGGGGCCAACGTCCTGACTTTC

j_call: TRBJ1-1
v_call: TRBV7-2
d_call: NA
clone_size: NA
cdr3_aa: CASSLYHEPTNPEAFF
cdr3_nt: TGTGCCAGCAGCTTATACCACGAGCCTACCAACCCTGAAGCTTTCTTT

j_call: TRBJ2-3
v_call: TRBV30
d_call: NA
clone_size: NA
cdr3_aa: CAWSLRGSTTDTQYF
cdr3_nt: TGTGCCTGGAGTTTAAGAGGGTCTACCACAGATACGCAGTATTTT

j_call: TRBJ1-2
v_call: TRBV18
d_call: TRBD1
clone_size: NA
cdr3_aa: CASSPLEGAPSNYGYTF
cdr3_nt: TGTGCCAGCTCACCATTAGAGGGGGCGCCGTCTAACTATGGCTACACCTTC

j_call: TRBJ1-4
v_call: TRBV4-1
d_call: NA
clone_size: NA
cdr3_aa: CASRHPEGTEKLFF
cdr3_nt: TGCGCCAGCAGGCATCCAGAGGGAACCGAAAAACTGTTTTTT

j_call: TRBJ1-5
v_call: TRBV30
d_call: TRBD1
clone_size: NA
cdr3_aa: CAFPGQGLNQPQHF
cdr3_nt: TGTGCCTTTCCTGGACAGGGCTTAAATCAGCCCCAGCATTTT

j_call: TRBJ1-1
v_call: TRBV7-2
d_call: TRBD1
clone_size: NA
cdr3_aa: CASSSSPRDRGYNTEAFF
cdr3_nt: TGTGCCAGCAGCTCCTCCCCCCGGGACAGGGGGTATAACACTGAAGCTTTCTTT

j_call: TRBJ1-5
v_call: TRBV30
d_call: NA
clone_size: NA
cdr3_aa: CAWEDRFRNQPQHF
cdr3_nt: TGTGCCTGGGAAGACAGGTTTCGGAATCAGCCCCAGCATTTT

j_call: TRBJ1-3
v_call: TRBV9
d_call: TRBD1
clone_size: NA
cdr3_aa: CASSGGQGAPGNTIYF
cdr3_nt: TGTGCCAGCAGCGGGGGACAGGGGGCGCCCGGAAACACCATATATTTT

j_call: TRBJ1-1
v_call: TRBV6-5
d_call: NA
clone_size: NA
cdr3_aa: CASSRGGTEAFF
cdr3_nt: TGTGCCAGCAGCCGTGGGGGGACTGAAGCTTTCTTT

j_call: TRBJ1-4
v_call: TRBV6-5
d_call: TRBD1
clone_size: NA
cdr3_aa: CASSYSFGQGVGKLFF
cdr3_nt: TGTGCCAGCAGTTACTCGTTCGGACAGGGTGTCGGAAAACTGTTTTTT

j_call: TRBJ2-5
v_call: TRBV25-1
d_call: NA
clone_size: NA
cdr3_aa: CASSEWGAGDGEETQYF
cdr3_nt: TGTGCCAGCAGTGAATGGGGGGCGGGAGACGGGGAAGAGACCCAGTACTTC

j_call: TRBJ2-5
v_call: TRBV18
d_call: TRBD1
clone_size: NA
cdr3_aa: CASSPPTGEGETQYF
cdr3_nt: TGTGCCAGCTCACCACCCACAGGGGAAGGCGAGACCCAGTACTTC

j_call: TRBJ1-2
v_call: TRBV7-8
d_call: NA
clone_size: NA
cdr3_aa: CASSSQGTYGYTF
cdr3_nt: TGTGCCAGCAGCTCCCAGGGTACCTATGGCTACACCTTC

j_call: TRBJ1-1
v_call: TRBV18
d_call: NA
clone_size: NA
cdr3_aa: CASSPGPGLGTEAFF
cdr3_nt: TGTGCCAGCTCACCGGGTCCAGGGCTGGGTACTGAAGCTTTCTTT

j_call: TRBJ1-2
v_call: TRBV2
d_call: TRBD1
clone_size: NA
cdr3_aa: CASSTTGGGGYTF
cdr3_nt: TGTGCCAGCAGCACGACAGGGGGGGGTGGCTACACCTTC

j_call: TRBJ1-1
v_call: TRBV5-8
d_call: NA
clone_size: NA
cdr3_aa: CASRLKIVAFF
cdr3_nt: TGTGCCAGCAGGCTGAAAATAGTAGCTTTCTTT

j_call: TRBJ1-1
v_call: TRBV7-3
d_call: TRBD1
clone_size: NA
cdr3_aa: CASSKTGTTEAFF
cdr3_nt: TGTGCCAGCAGCAAGACAGGGACCACTGAAGCTTTCTTT

j_call: TRBJ1-1
v_call: TRBV6-5
d_call: NA
clone_size: NA
cdr3_aa: CLPYTPNAFF
cdr3_nt: TGCCTCCCCTATACCCCAAATGCTTTCTTT

j_call: TRBJ2-7
v_call: TRBV25-1
d_call: TRBD1
clone_size: few
cdr3_aa: CASSESSGTGGYEQYF
cdr3_nt: TGTGCCAGCAGTGAGTCCTCCGGGACAGGGGGCTACGAGCAGTACTTC

j_call: TRBJ1-5
v_call: TRBV7-2
d_call: TRBD1
clone_size: NA
cdr3_aa: CASSVAGRGHQPQHF
cdr3_nt: TGTGCCAGCAGCGTGGCGGGCAGGGGGCATCAGCCCCAGCATTTT

j_call: TRBJ1-2
v_call: TRBV28
d_call: NA
clone_size: NA
cdr3_aa: CASSLKQNYGYTF
cdr3_nt: TGTGCCAGCAGTTTAAAACAGAACTATGGCTACACCTTC

j_call: TRBJ2-7
v_call: TRBV5-1
d_call: TRBD2
clone_size: NA
cdr3_aa: CASSRGTSGFYEQYF
cdr3_nt: TGCGCCAGCAGTCGCGGGACTAGCGGATTCTACGAGCAGTACTTC

j_call: TRBJ1-6
v_call: TRBV4-3
d_call: NA
clone_size: NA
cdr3_aa: CASSQAGGAVNNSPLHF
cdr3_nt: TGCGCCAGCAGCCAAGCGGGAGGGGCGGTCAATAATTCACCCCTCCACTTT

j_call: TRBJ1-5
v_call: TRBV29-1
d_call: NA
clone_size: NA
cdr3_aa: CSVAGGNSNQPQHF
cdr3_nt: TGCAGCGTAGCAGGTGGAAATAGCAATCAGCCCCAGCATTTT

j_call: TRBJ2-1
v_call: TRBV6-4
d_call: NA
clone_size: NA
cdr3_aa: CASSDRARVWFF
cdr3_nt: TGTGCCAGCAGTGACAGGGCCAGGGTGTGGTTCTTC